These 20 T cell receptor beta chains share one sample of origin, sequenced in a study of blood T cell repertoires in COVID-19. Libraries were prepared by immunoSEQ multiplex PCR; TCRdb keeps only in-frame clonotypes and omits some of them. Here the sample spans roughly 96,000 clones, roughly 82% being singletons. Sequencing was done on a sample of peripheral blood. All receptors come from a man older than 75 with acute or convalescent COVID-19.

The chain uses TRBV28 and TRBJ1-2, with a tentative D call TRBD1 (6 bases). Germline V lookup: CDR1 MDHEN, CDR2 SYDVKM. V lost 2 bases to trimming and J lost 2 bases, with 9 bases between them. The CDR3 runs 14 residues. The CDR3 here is CASSLGQGNYGYTF. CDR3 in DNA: TGTGCCAGCAGTTTAGGGCAGGGGAACTATGGCTACACCTTC.

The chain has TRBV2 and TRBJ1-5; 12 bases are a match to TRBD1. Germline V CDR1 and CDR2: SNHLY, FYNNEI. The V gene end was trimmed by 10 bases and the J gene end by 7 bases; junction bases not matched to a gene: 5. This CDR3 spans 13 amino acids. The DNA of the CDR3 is TGTGCCACGGGACAGGGGGCAAGGCAGCCCCAGCATTTT. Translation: CATGQGARQPQHF.

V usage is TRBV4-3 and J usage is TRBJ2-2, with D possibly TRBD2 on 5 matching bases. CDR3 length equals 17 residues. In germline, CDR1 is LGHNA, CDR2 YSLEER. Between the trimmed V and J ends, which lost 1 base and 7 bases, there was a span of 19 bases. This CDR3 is CASSQAVSVPRGGELFF. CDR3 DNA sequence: TGCGCCAGCAGCCAAGCGGTGTCAGTGCCTCGGGGCGGGGAGCTGTTTTTT.

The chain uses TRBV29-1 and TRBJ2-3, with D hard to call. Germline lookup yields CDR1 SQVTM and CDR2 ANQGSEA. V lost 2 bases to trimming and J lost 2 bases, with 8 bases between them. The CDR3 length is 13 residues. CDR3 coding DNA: TGCAGCGTTGAACCAGACTTCACAGATACGCAGTATTTT. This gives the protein CSVEPDFTDTQYF.

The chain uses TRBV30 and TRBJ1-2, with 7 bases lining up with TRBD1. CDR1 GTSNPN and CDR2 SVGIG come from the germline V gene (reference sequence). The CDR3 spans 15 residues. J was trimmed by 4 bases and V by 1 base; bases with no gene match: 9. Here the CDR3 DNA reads TGTGCCTGGAGTGGTGGACAGGACGTTTTCTATGGCTACACCTTC. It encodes CAWSGGQDVFYGYTF.

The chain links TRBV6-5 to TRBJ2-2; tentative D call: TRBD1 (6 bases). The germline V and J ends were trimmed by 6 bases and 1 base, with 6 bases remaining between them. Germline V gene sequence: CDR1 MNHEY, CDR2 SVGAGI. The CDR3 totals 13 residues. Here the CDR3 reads CASRTGNTGELFF. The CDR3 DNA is TGTGCCAGCAGGACAGGGAACACCGGGGAGCTGTTTTTT.

Written as DNA, the CDR3 is TGTGCCTGGAGTGGCTTCGGAGTCGGCGGCTACACCTTC. Translation gives CAWSGFGVGGYTF. The V gene is TRBV30, the J gene TRBJ1-2; D gene ambiguous. The CDR3 covers 13 residues. V was trimmed by 1 base and J by 8 bases, leaving 14 bases between them. CDR1 is GTSNPN, CDR2 SVGIG, per germline (reference sequence).

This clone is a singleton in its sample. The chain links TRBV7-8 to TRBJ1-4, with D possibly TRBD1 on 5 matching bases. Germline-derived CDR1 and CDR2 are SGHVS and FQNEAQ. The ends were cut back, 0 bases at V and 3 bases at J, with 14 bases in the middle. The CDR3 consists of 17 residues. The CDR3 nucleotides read TGTGCCAGCAGCTTAGCTCAGTGGGGGGTACCTAATGAAAAACTGTTTTTT. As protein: CASSLAQWGVPNEKLFF.

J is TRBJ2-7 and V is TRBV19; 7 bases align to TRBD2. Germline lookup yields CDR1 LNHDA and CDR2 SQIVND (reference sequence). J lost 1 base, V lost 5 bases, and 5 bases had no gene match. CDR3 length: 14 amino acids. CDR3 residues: CASSPGLVSYEQYF. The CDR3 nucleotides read TGTGCCAGTAGTCCCGGACTAGTGTCCTACGAGCAGTACTTC.

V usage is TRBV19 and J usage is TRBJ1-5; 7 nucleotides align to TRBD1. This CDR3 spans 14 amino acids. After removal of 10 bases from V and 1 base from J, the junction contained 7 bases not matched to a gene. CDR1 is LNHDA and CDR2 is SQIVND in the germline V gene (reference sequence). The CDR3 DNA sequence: TGTGCCATAGGGACAGACAGAAGCAATCAGCCCCAGCATTTT. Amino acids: CAIGTDRSNQPQHF.

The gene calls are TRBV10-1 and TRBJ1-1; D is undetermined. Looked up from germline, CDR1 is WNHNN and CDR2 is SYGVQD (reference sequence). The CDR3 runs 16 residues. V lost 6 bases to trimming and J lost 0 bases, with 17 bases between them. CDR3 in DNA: TGCGCCAGCAGCCGCCAGACTCACGGGGTGAACACTGAAGCTTTCTTT. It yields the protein CASSRQTHGVNTEAFF.

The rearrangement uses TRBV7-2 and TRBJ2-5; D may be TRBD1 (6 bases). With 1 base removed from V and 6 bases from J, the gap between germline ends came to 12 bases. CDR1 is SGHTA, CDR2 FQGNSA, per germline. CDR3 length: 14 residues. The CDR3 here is CASSLEQGRKTQYF. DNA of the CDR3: TGTGCCAGCAGCTTAGAGCAGGGGCGGAAGACCCAGTACTTC.

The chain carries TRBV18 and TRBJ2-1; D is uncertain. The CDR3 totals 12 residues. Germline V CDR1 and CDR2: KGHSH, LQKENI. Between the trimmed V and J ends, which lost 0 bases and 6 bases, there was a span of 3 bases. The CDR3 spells CASSPPINEQFF. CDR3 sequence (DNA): TGTGCCAGCTCACCACCTATCAATGAGCAGTTCTTC.

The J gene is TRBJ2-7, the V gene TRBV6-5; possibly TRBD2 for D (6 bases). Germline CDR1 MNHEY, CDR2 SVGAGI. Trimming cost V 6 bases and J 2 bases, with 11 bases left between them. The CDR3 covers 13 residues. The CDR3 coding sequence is TGTGCCAGCAGCCCAAGGGAGGCCTACGAGCAGTACTTC. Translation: CASSPREAYEQYF.

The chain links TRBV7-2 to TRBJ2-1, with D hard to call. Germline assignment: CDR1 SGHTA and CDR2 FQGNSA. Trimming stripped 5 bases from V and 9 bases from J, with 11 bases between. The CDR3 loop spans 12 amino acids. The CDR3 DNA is TGTGCCAGCAGCCCGTTGACTTTTGAGCAGTTCTTC. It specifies CASSPLTFEQFF.

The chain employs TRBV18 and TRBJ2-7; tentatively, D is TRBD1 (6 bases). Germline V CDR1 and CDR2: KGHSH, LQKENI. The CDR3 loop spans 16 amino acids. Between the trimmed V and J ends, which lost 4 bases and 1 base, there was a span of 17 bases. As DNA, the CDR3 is TGTGCCAGCTCACTAGCCGGGACAATGGGATCCTACGAGCAGTACTTC. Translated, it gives CASSLAGTMGSYEQYF.

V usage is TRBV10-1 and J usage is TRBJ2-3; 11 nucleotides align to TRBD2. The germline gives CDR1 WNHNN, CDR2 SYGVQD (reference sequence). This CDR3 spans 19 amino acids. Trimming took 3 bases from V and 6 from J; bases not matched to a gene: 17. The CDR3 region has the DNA TGCGCCAGCAGTGAAGGGTTAGGGCTAGCGGGGGGAACAACCGATACGCAGTATTTT. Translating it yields CASSEGLGLAGGTTDTQYF.

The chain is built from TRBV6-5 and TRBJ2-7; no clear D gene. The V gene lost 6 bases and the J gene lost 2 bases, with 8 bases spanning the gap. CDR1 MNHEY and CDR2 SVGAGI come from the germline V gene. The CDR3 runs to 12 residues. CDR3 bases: TGTGCCAGCAGGAGTTTTGCCTACGAGCAGTACTTC. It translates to CASRSFAYEQYF.

CDR3 in DNA: TGTGCCGCCTGGGACAGGGGATCTTCACCCCTCCACTTT. Amino acids: CAAWDRGSSPLHF. This chain uses TRBV28 with TRBJ1-6; the match to TRBD1 covers 10 bases. Looked up from germline, CDR1 is MDHEN and CDR2 is SYDVKM. This CDR3 is 13 amino acids long. V shed 11 bases, J shed 9 bases, and the junction held 7 bases outside the gene matches.

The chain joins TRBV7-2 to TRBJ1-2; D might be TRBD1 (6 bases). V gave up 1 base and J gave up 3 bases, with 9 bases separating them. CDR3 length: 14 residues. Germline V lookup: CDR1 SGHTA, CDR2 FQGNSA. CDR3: CASSLENRDYGYTF. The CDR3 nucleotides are TGTGCCAGCAGCTTAGAGAACAGGGACTATGGCTACACCTTC.